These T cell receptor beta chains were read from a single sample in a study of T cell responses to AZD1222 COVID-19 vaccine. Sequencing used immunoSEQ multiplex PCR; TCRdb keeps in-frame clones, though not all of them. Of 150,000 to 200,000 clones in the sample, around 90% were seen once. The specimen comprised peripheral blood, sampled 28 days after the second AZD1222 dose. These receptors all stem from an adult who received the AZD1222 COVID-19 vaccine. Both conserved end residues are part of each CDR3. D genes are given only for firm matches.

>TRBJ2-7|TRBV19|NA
TGTGCCAGTTCCCTCGTGGCAGGGGCTGGTGGTGAGCAGTACTTC
CASSLVAGAGGEQYF
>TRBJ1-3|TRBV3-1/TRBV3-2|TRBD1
TGTGCCAGTGGGACAGGACACTCTGGAAACACCATATATTTT
CASGTGHSGNTIYF
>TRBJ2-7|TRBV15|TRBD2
TGTGCCACCAGCAACAGAATGCCGGGGGGGCAGTACTTC
CATSNRMPGGQYF
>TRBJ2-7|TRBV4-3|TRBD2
TGCGCCAGCAGCCAAGCTCCGGCGGGGGGCTACGAGCAGTACTTC
CASSQAPAGGYEQYF
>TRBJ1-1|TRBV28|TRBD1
TGTGCCAGCAGGCCGGGACAGGGGATTATTGAAGCTTTCTTT
CASRPGQGIIEAFF
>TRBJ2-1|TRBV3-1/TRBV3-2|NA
TGTGCCAGCAGCCAAGCACGGAAATACAATGAGCAGTTCTTC
CASSQARKYNEQFF
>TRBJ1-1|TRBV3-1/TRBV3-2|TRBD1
TGTGCCAGCAGCCAGGGGACAGGGACAGGCACTGAAGCTTTCTTT
CASSQGTGTGTEAFF
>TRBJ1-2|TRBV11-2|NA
TGTGCCAGCAGCTTGGCTCAGGGACCCTATGGCTACACCTTC
CASSLAQGPYGYTF
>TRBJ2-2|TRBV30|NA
TGTGCCTGGAGTGGGGTTGTGGGCACCGGGGAGCTGTTTTTT
CAWSGVVGTGELFF
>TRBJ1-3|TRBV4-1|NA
TGCGCCAGCAGCCAAACAGGGTTAGGTGGAAACACCATATATTTT
CASSQTGLGGNTIYF
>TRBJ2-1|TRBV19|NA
TGTGCCAGTAGTATAGGGGGGAACTCCTACAATGAGCAGTTCTTC
CASSIGGNSYNEQFF
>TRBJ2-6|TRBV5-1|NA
TGCGCCAGCAGCGCCACAGGGTCCGGGGCCAACGTCCTGACTTTC
CASSATGSGANVLTF
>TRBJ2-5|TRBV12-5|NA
TGTGCTAGTGGTTTGGCTCGGGGCGGGACCCAGTACTTC
CASGLARGGTQYF
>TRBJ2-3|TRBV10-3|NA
TGTGCCATCAGTGATGAGGGCACAGATACGCAGTATTTT
CAISDEGTDTQYF